This TCR beta chain was sequenced in a study of shared clonotypes between healthy human individuals (dated by TCRdb to 2020 to 2022). For the study in its entirety: A few men and a couple of women, aged 18 to 49 years, made up the cohort. For each donor, CD4 naive and CD4 memory were each run on three plates, CD8 naive on two plates, and CD8 memory on one plate. Blood TCR repertoires of a handful of healthy adults were deeply sequenced to estimate repertoire size and the extent of clonotype sharing between individuals. To increase sequencing depth and limit assay-specific biases, different laboratories used diverse techniques to prepare libraries and sequence TCR repertoires. Leukapheresis yielded between about 0.94 and 9 billion PBMCs per donor.

Donors were healthy HIV-negative adults with no recently reported acute infections or vaccinations. Every donor was a Caucasian adult living in Nashville, Tennessee, USA. CD4+ T cells were enriched by magnetic negative selection; naive cells were then positively selected on CD45RA, and the negative fraction formed the memory subset. Blood was obtained by leukapheresis, after which PBMCs were separated by Ficoll-Histopaque density gradient centrifugation and cryopreserved in liquid nitrogen vapor phase. Purity and quantity of every magnetically sorted T cell population were checked by analytical flow cytometry. Each sorted fraction had its genomic DNA isolated and then quantified by UV absorbance on a Nanodrop 2000c. There are 14 amino acids in the CDR3, from cysteine to phenylalanine inclusive. The read is trimmed to its CDR3 DNA, 42 bases read in frame from base 1. V gives up 5 bases and J gives up 7 bases, and the segment between their germline ends measures 14 bases. As encoded in the germline V gene, CDR1 is MDHEN while CDR2 is SYDVKM.

On this clone itself: Its antigen target is currently unknown. It has no much larger one-base neighbor in the sample; base qualities were not kept. Other nucleotide sequences from this sample produce the same CDR3.

TCR CDR3 regions were amplified from genomic DNA by multiplex PCR using the deep immunoSEQ assay. Extracted genomic DNA from each cell subset was spread evenly across all wells of several immunoSEQ 96-well plates, with each plate serving as a replicate. For sorted subsets, approximately 210 ng genomic DNA, equal to about 30,000 T cell genomes, was loaded into each replicate PCR. Purified libraries were measured with a Qubit 3.0 fluorometer, size-checked on a Bioanalyzer 2100, and measured again with the KAPA Library Quantification kit. A separate single-read 150-cycle Illumina NextSeq 550 flow cell was used to sequence each immunoSEQ 96-well plate. For the original study's pipeline: Because the immunoSEQ output included only junctional sequences and no quality scores, the filtering could not be the same as the filtering used for full-length reads. Sequences were annotated with PyIR, a Python wrapper for IgBLAST v1.9, using IMGT germline references to assign V/J genes and CDR3. Reads were removed for weak V/J assignments (E-value above 1e-6), missing CDR3, stop codons, out-of-frame junctions, or ambiguous translated residues. V3J clonotypes were defined by identical inferred V gene, J gene, and CDR3 amino acid sequence. Percentage overlap between repertoires was computed as shared unique clonotypes divided by the size of the smaller repertoire. Three approaches were used to assess repertoire richness: RTK rarefaction, the Chao1 estimator, and Recon v2.1 estimates of unobserved clonotypes. Generation probabilities were computed with OLGA for all TCRbeta clonotypes obtained by the gDNA method from a few donors. The table was pulled from immuneACCESS by TCRdb, which kept in-frame rearrangements only. Such tables lose some clones; where checked, under half of the loss comes from unresolved V genes, and the rest has no known cause. The DNA gave D and trimming, while V, J and clone size come from that table. The sample table contains some 2,500,000 clones; only one count was recorded for around 93% of them. More than 0.35% of the sample is held by the ten biggest clonotypes.

Results the study describes overall, beyond this receptor: Incomplete sequencing was indicated by rarefaction of sorted-subset datasets, despite the large sequencing depth. About 5% of naive CD4, 3.5% of naive CD8, 2.3% of memory CD4, and over 0.35% of memory CD8 clonotypes were shared across several donors. The genetic and exposure-history diversity represented was limited by the small number of donors. Larger estimated clonotype richness was generally found for naive subsets than for memory subsets. Pairwise subsampling led to the expectation that sequencing depth would affect the degree of clonotype sharing among donors. Sampling was limited to blood, and TCR repertoires in tissue likely differ from TCR repertoires in blood. Higher generation probabilities were observed for clonotypes shared by all four sorted-subset donors than for non-shared clonotypes.

This sequence uses TRBV28 and TRBJ1-4; the D gene cannot be named for sure. The TCR originated in a man between 18 and 35 years old in good health. Some clones in this sample may be carry-over from other donors' samples. Sequenced input: naive CD4+ T cells from PBMCs. The cell subset or site label here, explained by the study, means: CD45RA+ positively selected. The DNA sequence is given as TGTGCCAGCAGTCGAGTTGGTATAGGTGAAAAACTGTTTTTT. Its translation reads: CASSRVGIGEKLFF.